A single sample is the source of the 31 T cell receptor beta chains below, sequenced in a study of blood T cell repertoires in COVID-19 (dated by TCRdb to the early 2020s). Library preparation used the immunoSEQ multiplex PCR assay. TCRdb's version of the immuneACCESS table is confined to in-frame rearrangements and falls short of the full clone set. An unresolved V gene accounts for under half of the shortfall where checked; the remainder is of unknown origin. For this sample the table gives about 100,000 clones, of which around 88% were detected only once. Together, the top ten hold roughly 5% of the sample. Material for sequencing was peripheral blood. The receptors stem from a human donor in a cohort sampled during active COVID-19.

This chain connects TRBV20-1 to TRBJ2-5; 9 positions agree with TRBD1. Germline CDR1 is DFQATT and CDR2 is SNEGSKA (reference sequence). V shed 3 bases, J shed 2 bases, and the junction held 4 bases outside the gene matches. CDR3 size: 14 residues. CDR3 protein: CSASGGTGQETQYF. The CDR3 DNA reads TGCAGTGCTAGTGGCGGGACAGGGCAAGAGACCCAGTACTTC.

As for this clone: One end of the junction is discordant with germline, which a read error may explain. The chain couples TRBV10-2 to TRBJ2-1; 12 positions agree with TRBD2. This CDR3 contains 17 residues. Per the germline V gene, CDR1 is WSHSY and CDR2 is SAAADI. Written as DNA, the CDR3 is TGCGCCAGCACCCGACTAGCGGGAGAATTCTCCTACAATGGGCAGTTCTTC. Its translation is CASTRLAGEFSYNGQFF.

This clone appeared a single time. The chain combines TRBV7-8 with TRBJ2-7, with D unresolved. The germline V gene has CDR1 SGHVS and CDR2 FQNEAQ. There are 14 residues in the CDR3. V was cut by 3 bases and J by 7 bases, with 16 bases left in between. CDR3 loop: CASSFNAIYDEQYF. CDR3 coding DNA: TGTGCCAGCAGCTTCAACGCCATCTACGATGAGCAGTACTTC.

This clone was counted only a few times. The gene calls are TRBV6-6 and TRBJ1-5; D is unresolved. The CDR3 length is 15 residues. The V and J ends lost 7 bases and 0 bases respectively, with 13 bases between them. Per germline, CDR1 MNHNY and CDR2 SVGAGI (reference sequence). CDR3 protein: CASNHRGYSNQPQHF. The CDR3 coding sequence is TGTGCCAGCAACCATCGGGGTTATAGCAATCAGCCCCAGCATTTT.

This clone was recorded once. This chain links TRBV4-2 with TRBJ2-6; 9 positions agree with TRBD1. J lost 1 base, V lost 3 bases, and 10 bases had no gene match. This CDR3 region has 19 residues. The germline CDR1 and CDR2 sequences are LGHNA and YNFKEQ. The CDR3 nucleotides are TGTGCCAGCAGCCACAGGACAGGGGACTTAGCTTCTGGGGCCAACGTCCTGACTTTC. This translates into CASSHRTGDLASGANVLTF.

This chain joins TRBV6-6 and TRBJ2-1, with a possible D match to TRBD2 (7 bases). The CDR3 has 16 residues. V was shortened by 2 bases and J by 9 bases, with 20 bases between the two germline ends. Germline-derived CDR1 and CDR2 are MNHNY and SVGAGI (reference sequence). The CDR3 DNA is TGTGCCAGCAGTTACGGCGCCCTTGGGGGCGGGGGTGAGCAGTTCTTC. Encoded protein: CASSYGALGGGGEQFF.

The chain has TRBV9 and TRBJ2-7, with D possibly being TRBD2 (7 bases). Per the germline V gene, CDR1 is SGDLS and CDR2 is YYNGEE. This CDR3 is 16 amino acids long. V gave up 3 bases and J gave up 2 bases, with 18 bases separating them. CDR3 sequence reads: CASSAEGGDHTYEQYF. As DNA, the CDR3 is TGTGCCAGCAGCGCGGAGGGGGGGGACCACACCTACGAGCAGTACTTC.

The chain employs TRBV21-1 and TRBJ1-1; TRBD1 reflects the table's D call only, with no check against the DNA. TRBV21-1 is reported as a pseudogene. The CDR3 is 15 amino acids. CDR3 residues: CASSKEGQTNTEAFF. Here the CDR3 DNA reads TGTGCCAGCAGCAAAGAGGGACAGACGAACACTGAAGCTTTCTTT.

The CDR3 is CASSIGGTGNTIYF. The DNA for the CDR3 is TGTGCCAGTAGTATAGGAGGGACTGGAAACACCATATATTTT. The chain couples TRBV19 to TRBJ1-3, with D unclear. Germline V gene sequence: CDR1 LNHDA, CDR2 SQIVND (reference sequence). CDR3 size: 14 residues. Trimming took 1 base from V and 2 from J, leaving 6 bases between them.

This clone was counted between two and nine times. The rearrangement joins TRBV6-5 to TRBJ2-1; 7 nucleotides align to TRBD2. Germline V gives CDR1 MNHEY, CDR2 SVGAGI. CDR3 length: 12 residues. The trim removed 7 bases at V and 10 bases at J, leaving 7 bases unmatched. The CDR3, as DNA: TGTGCCAGCACCCCGGGACTAAAAGAGCAGTTCTTC. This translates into CASTPGLKEQFF.

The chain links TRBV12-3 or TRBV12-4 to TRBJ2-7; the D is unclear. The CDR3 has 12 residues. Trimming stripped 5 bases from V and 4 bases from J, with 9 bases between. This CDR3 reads CASSRQNYEQYF. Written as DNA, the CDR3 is TGTGCCAGCAGTCGTCAGAATTACGAGCAGTACTTC.

Here the CDR3 reads CASRPPSGGQPQHF. In nucleotides, the CDR3 is TGTGCCAGCAGGCCTCCATCCGGAGGACAGCCCCAGCATTTT. The rearrangement links TRBV28 to TRBJ1-5; D unclear. Germline CDR1 is MDHEN and CDR2 is SYDVKM. The V gene lost 6 bases and the J gene lost 7 bases, with 16 bases spanning the gap. The CDR3 runs to 14 residues.

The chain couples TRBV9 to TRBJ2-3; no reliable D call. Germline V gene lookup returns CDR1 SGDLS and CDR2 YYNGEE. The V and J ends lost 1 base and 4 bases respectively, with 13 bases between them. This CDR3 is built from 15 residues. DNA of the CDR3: TGTGCCAGCAGCGTATCGAGCCTTAGCTCAGATACGCAGTATTTT. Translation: CASSVSSLSSDTQYF.

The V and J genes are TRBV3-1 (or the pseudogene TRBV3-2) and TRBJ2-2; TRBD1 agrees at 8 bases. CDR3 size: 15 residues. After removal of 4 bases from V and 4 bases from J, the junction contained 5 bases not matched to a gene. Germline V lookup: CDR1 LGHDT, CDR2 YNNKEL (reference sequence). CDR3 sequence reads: CASSLATGATGELFF. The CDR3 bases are TGTGCCAGCAGCCTTGCGACAGGGGCCACCGGGGAGCTGTTTTTT.

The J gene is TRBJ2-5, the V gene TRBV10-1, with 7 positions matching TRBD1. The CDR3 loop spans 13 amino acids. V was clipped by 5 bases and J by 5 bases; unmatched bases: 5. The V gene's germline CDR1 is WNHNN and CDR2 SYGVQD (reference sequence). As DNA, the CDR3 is TGCGCCAGCAGTACGACAGGGACGGAGACCCAGTACTTC. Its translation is CASSTTGTETQYF.

The CDR3 DNA reads TGTGCCATCCGTGGACAGGGGGTTTACACTGAAGCTTTCTTT. The encoded protein is CAIRGQGVYTEAFF. The gene calls are TRBV10-3 and TRBJ1-1; 10 bases align to TRBD1. J was trimmed by 3 bases and V by 8 bases; bases with no gene match: 6. This CDR3 has 14 amino acids. Germline CDR1 reads ENHRY; CDR2 reads SYGVKD.

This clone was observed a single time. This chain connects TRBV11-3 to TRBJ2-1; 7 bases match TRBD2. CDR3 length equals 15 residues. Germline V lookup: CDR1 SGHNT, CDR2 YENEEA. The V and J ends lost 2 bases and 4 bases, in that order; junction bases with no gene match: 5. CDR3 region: CASSLQSSGYNEQFF. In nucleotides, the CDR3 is TGTGCCAGCAGCTTACAGTCTAGCGGTTACAATGAGCAGTTCTTC.

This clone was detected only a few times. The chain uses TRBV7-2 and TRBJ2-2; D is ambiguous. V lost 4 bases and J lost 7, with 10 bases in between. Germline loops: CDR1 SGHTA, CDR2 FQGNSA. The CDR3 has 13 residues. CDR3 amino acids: CASSWRVGGELFF. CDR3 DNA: TGTGCCAGCAGCTGGAGAGTAGGCGGGGAGCTGTTTTTT. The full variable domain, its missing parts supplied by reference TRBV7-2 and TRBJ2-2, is GAGVSQSPSNKVTEKGKDVELRCDPISGHTALYWYRQSLGQGLEFLIYFQGNSAPDKSGLPSDRFSAERTGGSVSTLTIQRTQQEDSAVYLCASSWRVGGELFFGEGSRLTVL.

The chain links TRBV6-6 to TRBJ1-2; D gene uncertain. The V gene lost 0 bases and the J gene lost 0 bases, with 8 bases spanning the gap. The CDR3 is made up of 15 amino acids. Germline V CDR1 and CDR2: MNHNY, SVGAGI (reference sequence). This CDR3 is CASSYSSPANYGYTF. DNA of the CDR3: TGTGCCAGCAGTTACTCTTCCCCAGCTAACTATGGCTACACCTTC.

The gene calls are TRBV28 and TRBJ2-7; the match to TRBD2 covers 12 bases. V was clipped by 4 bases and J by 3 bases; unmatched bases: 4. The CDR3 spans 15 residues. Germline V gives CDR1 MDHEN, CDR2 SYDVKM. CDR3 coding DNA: TGTGCCAGCAGTTCCCCTAGCGGGGGGGACTACGAGCAGTACTTC. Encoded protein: CASSSPSGGDYEQYF. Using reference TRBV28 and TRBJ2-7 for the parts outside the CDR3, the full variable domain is DVKVTQSSRYLVKRTGEKVFLECVQDMDHENMFWYRQDPGLGLRLIYFSYDVKMKEKGDIPEGYSVSREKKERFSLILESASTNQTSMYLCASSSPSGGDYEQYFGPGTRLTVT.

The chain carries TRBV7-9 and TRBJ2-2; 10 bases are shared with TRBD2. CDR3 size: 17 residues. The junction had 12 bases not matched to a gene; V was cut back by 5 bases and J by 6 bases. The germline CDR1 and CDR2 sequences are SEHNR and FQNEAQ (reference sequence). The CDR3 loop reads CASSGGLAGVTAGELFF. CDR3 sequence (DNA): TGTGCCAGCAGCGGGGGGCTAGCGGGAGTGACTGCCGGGGAGCTGTTTTTT.

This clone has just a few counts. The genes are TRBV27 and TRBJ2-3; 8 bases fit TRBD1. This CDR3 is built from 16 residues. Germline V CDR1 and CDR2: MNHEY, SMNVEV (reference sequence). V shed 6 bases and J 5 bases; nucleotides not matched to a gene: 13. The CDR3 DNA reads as TGTGCCAGCAGGCCCACAGGGGGAGTTTTGGGAGATACGCAGTATTTT. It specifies CASRPTGGVLGDTQYF.

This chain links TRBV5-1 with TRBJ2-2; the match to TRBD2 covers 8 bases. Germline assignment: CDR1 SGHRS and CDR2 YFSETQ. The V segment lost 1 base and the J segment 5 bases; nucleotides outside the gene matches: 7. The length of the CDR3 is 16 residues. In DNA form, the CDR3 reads TGCGCCAGCAGCTTGTCAACGGCGGGAGGAACCGGGGAGCTGTTTTTT. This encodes CASSLSTAGGTGELFF.

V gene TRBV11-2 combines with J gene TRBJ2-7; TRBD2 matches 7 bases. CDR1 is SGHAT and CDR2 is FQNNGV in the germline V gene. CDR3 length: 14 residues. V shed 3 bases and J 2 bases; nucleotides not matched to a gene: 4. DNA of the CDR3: TGTGCCAGCAGCTTGTCCAGCGGGGCCTACGAGCAGTACTTC. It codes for CASSLSSGAYEQYF.

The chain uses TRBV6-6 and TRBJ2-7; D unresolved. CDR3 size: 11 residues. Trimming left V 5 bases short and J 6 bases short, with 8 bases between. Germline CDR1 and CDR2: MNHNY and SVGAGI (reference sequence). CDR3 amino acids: CASSRMSEQYF. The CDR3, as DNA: TGTGCCAGCAGTCGTATGTCCGAGCAGTACTTC.

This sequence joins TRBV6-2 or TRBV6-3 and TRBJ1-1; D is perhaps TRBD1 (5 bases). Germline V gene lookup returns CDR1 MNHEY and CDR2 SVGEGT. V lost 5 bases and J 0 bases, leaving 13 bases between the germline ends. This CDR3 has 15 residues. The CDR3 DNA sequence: TGTGCCAGCAGTCATCGCAGGGATCTGAACACTGAAGCTTTCTTT. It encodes CASSHRRDLNTEAFF.

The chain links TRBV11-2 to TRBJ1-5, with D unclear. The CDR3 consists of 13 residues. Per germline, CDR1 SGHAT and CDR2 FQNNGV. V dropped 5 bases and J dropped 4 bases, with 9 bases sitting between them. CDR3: CASSRKTNQPQHF. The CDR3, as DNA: TGTGCCAGCAGCCGCAAAACTAATCAGCCCCAGCATTTT.

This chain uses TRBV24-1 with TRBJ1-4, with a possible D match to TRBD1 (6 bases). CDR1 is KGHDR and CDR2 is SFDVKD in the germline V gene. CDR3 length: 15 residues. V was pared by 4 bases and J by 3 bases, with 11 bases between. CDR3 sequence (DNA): TGTGCCACCAGTGACACAGGGCAAGCTAATGAAAAACTGTTTTTT. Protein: CATSDTGQANEKLFF.

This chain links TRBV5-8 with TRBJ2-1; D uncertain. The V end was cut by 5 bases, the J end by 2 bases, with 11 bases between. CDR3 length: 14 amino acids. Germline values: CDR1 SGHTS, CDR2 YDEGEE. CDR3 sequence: CASRIRVPYNEQFF. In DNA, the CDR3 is TGTGCCAGCAGGATACGGGTTCCCTACAATGAGCAGTTCTTC.

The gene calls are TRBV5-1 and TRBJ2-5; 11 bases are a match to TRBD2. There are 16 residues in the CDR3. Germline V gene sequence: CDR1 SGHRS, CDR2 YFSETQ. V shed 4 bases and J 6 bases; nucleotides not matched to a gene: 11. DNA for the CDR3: TGCGCCAGCAGCCGTTCGACTAGCGGGATTCTGCAGACCCAGTACTTC. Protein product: CASSRSTSGILQTQYF.

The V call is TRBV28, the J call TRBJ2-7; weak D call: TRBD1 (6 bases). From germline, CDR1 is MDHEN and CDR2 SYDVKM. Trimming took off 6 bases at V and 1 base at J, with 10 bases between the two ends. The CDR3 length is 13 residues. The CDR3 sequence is CASRGASSYEQYF. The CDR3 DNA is TGTGCCAGCAGGGGGGCCAGTTCCTACGAGCAGTACTTC.